The present T cell receptor beta chain was sequenced within a study of OX40 agonist ivuxolimab in advanced cancers. In the study overall: Each patient was given ivuxolimab into a vein every 2 weeks, at 0.01 to 10 mg/kg. Patients with hepatocellular carcinoma, melanoma, renal cell or head and neck cancer made up the dose-escalation patients.

This CDR3 contains 14 residues. Germline V gene lookup returns CDR1 SEHNR and CDR2 FQNEAQ (reference sequence). V gave up 2 bases and J gave up 2 bases, with 9 bases separating them. Only in-frame clones appear in the TCRdb table, and some are missing; sequencing was by immunoSEQ multiplex PCR. The top ten clones hold around 2% of a sample with approximately 91,000 clones, about 86% of them seen once. The chain combines TRBV7-9 with TRBJ1-1; D unclear. The receptor was isolated from an adult with an advanced solid tumor such as melanoma, head and neck, liver or kidney cancer. Sequenced here: CD4+ or CD8+ T cells sorted from blood, sampled in a trial of the OX40 agonist ivuxolimab. This chain's CDR3 is CASSLYGVNTEAFF. The CDR3 bases are TGTGCCAGCAGCTTATACGGGGTTAACACTGAAGCTTTCTTT. Full variable domain (rest looked up from reference TRBV7-9 and TRBJ1-1): DTGVSQNPRHKITKRGQNVTFRCDPISEHNRLYWYRQTLGQGPEFLTYFQNEAQLEKSRLLSDRFSAERPKGSFSTLEIQRTEQGDSAMYLCASSLYGVNTEAFFGQGTRLTVV.